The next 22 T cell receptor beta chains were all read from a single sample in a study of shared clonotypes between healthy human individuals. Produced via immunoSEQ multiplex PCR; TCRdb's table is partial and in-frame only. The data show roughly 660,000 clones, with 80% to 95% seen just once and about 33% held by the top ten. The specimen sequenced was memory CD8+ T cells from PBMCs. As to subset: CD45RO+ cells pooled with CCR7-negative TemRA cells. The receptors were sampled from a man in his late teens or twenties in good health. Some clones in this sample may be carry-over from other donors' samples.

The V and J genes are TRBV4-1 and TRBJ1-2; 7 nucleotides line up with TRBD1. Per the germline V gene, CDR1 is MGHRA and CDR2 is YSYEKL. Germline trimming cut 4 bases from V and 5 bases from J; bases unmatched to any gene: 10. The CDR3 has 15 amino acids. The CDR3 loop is CASSPAEGAGYGYTF. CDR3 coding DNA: TGCGCCAGCAGCCCCGCGGAGGGGGCAGGGTATGGCTACACCTTC.

The CDR3 here is CASSLGANQPQHF. The DNA of the CDR3 is TGTGCCAGCAGCTTAGGGGCGAATCAGCCCCAGCATTTT. This sequence joins TRBV7-9 and TRBJ1-5; no clear D gene. This CDR3 is 13 amino acids long. CDR1 is SEHNR, CDR2 FQNEAQ, per germline (reference sequence). The V end lost 1 base, the J end lost 4 bases, and 5 bases lay between the germline ends.

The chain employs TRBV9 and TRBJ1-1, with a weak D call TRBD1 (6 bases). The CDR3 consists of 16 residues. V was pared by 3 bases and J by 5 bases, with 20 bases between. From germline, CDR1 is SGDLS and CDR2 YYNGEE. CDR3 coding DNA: TGTGCCAGCAGCGGTGGTCGTGGGGGCGGATATACTGAAGCTTTCTTT. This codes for CASSGGRGGGYTEAFF.

The CDR3 spells CASSSQIPEQYF. The CDR3 nucleotides read TGTGCCAGCAGCTCGCAGATTCCGGAGCAGTACTTC. The rearrangement joins TRBV11-2 to TRBJ2-7, with unresolved D. Trimming removed 4 bases from V and 7 bases from J, with 11 bases in between. Germline V CDR1 and CDR2: SGHAT, FQNNGV. The CDR3 covers 12 residues.

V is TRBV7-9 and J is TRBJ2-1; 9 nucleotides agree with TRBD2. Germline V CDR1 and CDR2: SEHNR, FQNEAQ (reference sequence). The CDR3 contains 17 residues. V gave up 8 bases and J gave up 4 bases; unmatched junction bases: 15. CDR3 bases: TGTGCCAGCTGCGTAGGCCGAGGACTAGCGCTGTACAATGAGCAGTTCTTC. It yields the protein CASCVGRGLALYNEQFF.

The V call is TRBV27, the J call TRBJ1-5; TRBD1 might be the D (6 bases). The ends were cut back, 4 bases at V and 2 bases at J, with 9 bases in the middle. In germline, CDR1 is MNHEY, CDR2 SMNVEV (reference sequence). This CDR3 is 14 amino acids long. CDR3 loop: CASSWGGGNQPQHF. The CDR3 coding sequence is TGTGCCAGCAGTTGGGGGGGCGGCAATCAGCCCCAGCATTTT.

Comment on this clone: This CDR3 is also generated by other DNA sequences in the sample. The CDR3 bases are TGTGCCAGCAGTCCAGCGGGAGGGCCAGGCGATGAGCAGTTCTTC. Protein: CASSPAGGPGDEQFF. The rearrangement joins TRBV28 to TRBJ2-1, with 10 bases matching TRBD2. CDR1 MDHEN and CDR2 SYDVKM come from the germline V gene. The CDR3 spans 15 residues. The ends lost 5 bases at V and 8 bases at J; junction bases unmatched: 9.

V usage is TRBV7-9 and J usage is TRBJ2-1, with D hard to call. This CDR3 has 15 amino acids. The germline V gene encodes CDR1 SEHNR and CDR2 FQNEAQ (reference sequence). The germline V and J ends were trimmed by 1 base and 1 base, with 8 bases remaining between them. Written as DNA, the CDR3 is TGTGCCAGCAGCTTAGTAGTGATGTCCTACAATGAGCAGTTCTTC. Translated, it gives CASSLVVMSYNEQFF.

The CDR3 sequence: CASSLALWGEAQETQYF. CDR3 sequence (DNA): TGTGCCAGCAGCTTAGCGCTTTGGGGGGAAGCCCAAGAGACCCAGTACTTC. This rearrangement joins TRBV7-8 to TRBJ2-5, with D maybe TRBD2 (6 bases). Germline V gives CDR1 SGHVS, CDR2 FQNEAQ. Trimming removed 0 bases from V and 1 base from J, with 15 bases in between. CDR3 length equals 17 residues.

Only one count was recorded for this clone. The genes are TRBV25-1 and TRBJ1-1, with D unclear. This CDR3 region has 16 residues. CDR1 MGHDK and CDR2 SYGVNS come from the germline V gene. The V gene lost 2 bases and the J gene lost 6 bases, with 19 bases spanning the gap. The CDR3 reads CASSETGGRSGAEAFF. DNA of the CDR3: TGTGCCAGCAGTGAAACGGGAGGGCGCAGTGGGGCTGAAGCTTTCTTT.

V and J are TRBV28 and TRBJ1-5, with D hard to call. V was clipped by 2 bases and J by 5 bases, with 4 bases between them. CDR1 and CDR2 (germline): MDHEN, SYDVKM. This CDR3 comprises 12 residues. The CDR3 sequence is CASSLTYQPQHF. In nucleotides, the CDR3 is TGTGCCAGCAGTTTAACGTATCAGCCCCAGCATTTT.

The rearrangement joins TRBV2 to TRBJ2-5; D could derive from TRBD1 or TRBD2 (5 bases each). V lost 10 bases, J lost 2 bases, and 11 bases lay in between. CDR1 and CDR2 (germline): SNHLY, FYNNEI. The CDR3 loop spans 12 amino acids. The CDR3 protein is CATSWGQETQYF. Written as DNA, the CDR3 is TGTGCCACTTCTTGGGGGCAAGAGACCCAGTACTTC.

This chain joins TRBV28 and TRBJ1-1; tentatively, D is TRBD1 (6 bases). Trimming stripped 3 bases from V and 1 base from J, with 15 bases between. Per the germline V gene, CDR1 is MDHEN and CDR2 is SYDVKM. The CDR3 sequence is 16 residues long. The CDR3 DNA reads TGTGCCAGCAGTTTCCTGTTGGACAGAGCGAACACTGAAGCTTTCTTT. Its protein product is CASSFLLDRANTEAFF. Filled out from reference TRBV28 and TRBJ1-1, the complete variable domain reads DVKVTQSSRYLVKRTGEKVFLECVQDMDHENMFWYRQDPGLGLRLIYFSYDVKMKEKGDIPEGYSVSREKKERFSLILESASTNQTSMYLCASSFLLDRANTEAFFGQGTRLTVV.

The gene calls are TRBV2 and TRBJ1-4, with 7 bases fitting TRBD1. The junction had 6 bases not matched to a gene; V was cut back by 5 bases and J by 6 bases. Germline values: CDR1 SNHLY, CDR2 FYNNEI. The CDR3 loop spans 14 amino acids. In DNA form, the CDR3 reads TGTGCCAGCAGTAAGGGACAGCTAGATGAAAAACTGTTTTTT. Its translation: CASSKGQLDEKLFF. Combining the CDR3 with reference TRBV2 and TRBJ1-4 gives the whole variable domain EPEVTQTPSHQVTQMGQEVILRCVPISNHLYFYWYRQILGQKVEFLVSFYNNEISEKSEIFDDQFSVERPDGSNFTLKIRSTKLEDSAMYFCASSKGQLDEKLFFGSGTQLSVL.

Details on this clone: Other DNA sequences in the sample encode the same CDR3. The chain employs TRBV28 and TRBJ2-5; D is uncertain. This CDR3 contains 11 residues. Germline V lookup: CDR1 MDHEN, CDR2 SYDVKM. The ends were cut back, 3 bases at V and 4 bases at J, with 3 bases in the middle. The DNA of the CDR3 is TGTGCCAGCAGTTTGGGAGAGACCCAGTACTTC. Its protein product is CASSLGETQYF.

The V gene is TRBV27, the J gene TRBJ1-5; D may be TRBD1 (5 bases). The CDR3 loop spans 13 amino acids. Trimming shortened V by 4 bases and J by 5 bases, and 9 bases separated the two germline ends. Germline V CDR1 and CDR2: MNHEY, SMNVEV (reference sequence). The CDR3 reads CASSYLGDQPQHF. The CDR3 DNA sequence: TGTGCCAGCAGTTACCTGGGGGATCAGCCCCAGCATTTT.

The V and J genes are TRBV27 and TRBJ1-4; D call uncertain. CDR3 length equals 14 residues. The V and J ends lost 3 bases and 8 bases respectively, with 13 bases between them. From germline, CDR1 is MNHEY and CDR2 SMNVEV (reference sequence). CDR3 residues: CASSLGFIGEKLFF. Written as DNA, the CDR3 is TGTGCCAGCAGTTTGGGATTCATCGGGGAAAAACTGTTTTTT. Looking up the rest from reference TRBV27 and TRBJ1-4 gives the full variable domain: EAQVTQNPRYLITVTGKKLTVTCSQNMNHEYMSWYRQDPGLGLRQIYYSMNVEVTDKGDVPEGYKVSRKEKRNFPLILESPSPNQTSLYFCASSLGFIGEKLFFGSGTQLSVL.

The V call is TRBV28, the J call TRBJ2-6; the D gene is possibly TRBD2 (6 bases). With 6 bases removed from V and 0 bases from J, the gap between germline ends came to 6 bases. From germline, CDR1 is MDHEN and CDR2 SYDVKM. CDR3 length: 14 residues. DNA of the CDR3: TGTGCCAGCAGGGGGGGCTCTGGGGCCAACGTCCTGACTTTC. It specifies CASRGGSGANVLTF.

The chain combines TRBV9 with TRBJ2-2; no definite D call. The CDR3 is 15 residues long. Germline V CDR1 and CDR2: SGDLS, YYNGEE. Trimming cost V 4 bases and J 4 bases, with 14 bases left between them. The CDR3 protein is CASSTRHGLTGELFF. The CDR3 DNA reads TGTGCCAGCAGCACCAGACACGGCCTCACCGGGGAGCTGTTTTTT.

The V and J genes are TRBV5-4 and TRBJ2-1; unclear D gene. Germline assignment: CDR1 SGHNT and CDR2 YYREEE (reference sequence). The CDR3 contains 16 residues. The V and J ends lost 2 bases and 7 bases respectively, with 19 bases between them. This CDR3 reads CASSFPWAVDGNEQFF. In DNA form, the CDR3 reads TGTGCCAGCAGCTTTCCGTGGGCAGTAGACGGAAATGAGCAGTTCTTC.

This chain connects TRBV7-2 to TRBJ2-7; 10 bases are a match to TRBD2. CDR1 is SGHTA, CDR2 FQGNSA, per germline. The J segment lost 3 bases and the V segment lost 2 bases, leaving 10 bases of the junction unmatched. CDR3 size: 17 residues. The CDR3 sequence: CASSLKGGLAVIYEQYF. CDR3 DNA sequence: TGTGCCAGCAGCTTAAAGGGCGGACTAGCGGTGATCTACGAGCAGTACTTC. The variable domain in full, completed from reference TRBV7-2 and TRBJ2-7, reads GAGVSQSPSNKVTEKGKDVELRCDPISGHTALYWYRQSLGQGLEFLIYFQGNSAPDKSGLPSDRFSAERTGGSVSTLTIQRTQQEDSAVYLCASSLKGGLAVIYEQYFGPGTRLTVT.

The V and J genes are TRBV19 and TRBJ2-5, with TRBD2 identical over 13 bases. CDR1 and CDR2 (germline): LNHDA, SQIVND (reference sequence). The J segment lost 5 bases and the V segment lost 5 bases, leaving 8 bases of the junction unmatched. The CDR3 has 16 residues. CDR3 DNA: TGTGCCAGTAGTCCCCGGACTAGCGGGAGCGGTGAGACCCAGTACTTC. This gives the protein CASSPRTSGSGETQYF.